The clone carrying this TCR beta chain has only one observation. The data were obtained in a study of blood T cell repertoires in COVID-19. The wider study: The United States, Italy and Spain provided the acute and convalescent COVID-19 samples. Nucleic acid was either cDNA or gDNA, and it came from T cells, B-cell-depleted T cells, or PBMCs.

Clones were read by immunoSEQ multiplex PCR, and TCRdb kept only the in-frame ones, dropping some. In the table there are roughly 300,000 clones, roughly 80% of which are singletons. Germline V gives CDR1 KGHSH, CDR2 LQKENI. This CDR3 contains 15 residues. The ends were cut back, 3 bases at V and 5 bases at J, with 17 bases in the middle. The receptor comes from a human donor with COVID-19, enrolled during active disease. The donor label of this sample is uncertain. The V gene is TRBV18, the J gene TRBJ2-7; D might be TRBD1 (5 bases). Sequencing was carried out using peripheral blood. CDR3 DNA: TGTGCCAGCTCACCTTCTCTTACAGGCCCTAACGAGCAGTACTTC. It yields the protein CASSPSLTGPNEQYF.